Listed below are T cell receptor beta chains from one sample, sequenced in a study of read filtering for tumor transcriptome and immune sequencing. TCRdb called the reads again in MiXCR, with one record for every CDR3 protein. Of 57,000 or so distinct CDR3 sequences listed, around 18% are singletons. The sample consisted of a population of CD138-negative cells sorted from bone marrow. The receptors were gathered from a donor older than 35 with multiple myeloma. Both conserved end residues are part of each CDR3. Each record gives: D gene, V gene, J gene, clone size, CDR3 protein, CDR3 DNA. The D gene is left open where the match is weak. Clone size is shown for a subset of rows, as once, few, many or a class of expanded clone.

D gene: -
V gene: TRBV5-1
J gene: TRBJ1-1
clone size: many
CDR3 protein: CASSPSGWDTEAFF
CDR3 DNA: TGCGCCAGCAGCCCGTCGGGTTGGGACACTGAAGCTTTCTTT

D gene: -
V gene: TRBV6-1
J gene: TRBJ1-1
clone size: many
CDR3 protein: CASHRVNMNTEAFF
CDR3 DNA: TGTGCCAGTCACAGGGTAAACATGAACACTGAAGCTTTCTTT

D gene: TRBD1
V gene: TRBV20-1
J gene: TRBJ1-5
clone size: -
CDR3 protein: CSASSRDRLNQPQHF
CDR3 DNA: TGCAGTGCTAGTTCCCGGGACAGGCTCAATCAGCCCCAGCATTTT

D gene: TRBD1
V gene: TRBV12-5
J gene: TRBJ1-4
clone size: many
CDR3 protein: CASGLPPDRGRGKLFF
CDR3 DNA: TGTGCTAGTGGTTTGCCACCGGACAGGGGGCGCGGAAAACTGTTTTTT

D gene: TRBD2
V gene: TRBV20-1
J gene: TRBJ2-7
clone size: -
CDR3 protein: CSASRIAGERSYEQYF
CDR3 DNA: TGCAGTGCTAGTAGAATAGCGGGGGAGCGCTCCTACGAGCAGTACTTC

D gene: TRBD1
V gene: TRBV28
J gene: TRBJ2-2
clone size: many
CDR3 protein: CASSGQGDVTGELFF
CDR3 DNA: TGTGCCAGCAGCGGACAGGGTGATGTGACCGGGGAGCTGTTTTTT

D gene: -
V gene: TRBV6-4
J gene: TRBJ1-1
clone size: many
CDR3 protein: CASRQGFGTEAFF
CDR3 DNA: TGTGCCAGCAGACAGGGTTTTGGAACTGAAGCTTTCTTT

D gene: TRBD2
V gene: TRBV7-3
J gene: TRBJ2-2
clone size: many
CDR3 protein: CASSSRGGLSTGELFF
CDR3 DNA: TGTGCCAGCAGCTCACGGGGGGGCCTGAGCACCGGGGAGCTGTTTTTT

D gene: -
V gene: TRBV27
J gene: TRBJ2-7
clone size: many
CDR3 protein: CASTLRGSGPYEQYF
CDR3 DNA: TGTGCCAGCACCCTACGCGGGTCCGGACCCTACGAGCAGTACTTC

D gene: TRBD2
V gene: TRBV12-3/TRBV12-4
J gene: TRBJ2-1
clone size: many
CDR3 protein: CASSLQLAGGGEQFF
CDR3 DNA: TGTGCCAGCAGTTTACAACTAGCGGGAGGGGGTGAGCAGTTCTTC